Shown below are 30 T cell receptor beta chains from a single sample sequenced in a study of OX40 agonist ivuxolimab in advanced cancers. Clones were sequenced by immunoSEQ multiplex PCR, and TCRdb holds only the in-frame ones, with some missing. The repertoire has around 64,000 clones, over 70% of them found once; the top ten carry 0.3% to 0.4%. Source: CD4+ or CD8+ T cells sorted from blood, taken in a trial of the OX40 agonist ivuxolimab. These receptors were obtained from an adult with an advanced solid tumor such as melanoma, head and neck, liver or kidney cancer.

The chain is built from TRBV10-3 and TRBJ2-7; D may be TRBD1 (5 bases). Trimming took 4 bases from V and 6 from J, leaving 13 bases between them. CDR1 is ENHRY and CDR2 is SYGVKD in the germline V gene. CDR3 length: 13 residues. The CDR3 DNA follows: TGTGCCATCAGTGCCCAAGGTCAGGGCGAGCAGTACTTC. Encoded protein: CAISAQGQGEQYF.

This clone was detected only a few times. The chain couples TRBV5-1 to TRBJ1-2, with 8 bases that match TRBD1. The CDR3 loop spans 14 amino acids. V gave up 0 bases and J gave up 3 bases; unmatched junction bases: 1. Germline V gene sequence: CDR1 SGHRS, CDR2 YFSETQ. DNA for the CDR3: TGCGCCAGCAGCTTGGCAGGGGGCGACTATGGCTACACCTTC. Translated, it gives CASSLAGGDYGYTF.

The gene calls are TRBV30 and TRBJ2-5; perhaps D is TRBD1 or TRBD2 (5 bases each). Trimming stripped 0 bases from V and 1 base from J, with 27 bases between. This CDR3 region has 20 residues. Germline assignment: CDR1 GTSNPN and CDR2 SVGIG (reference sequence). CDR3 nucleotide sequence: TGTGCCTGGAGTGTACTAGATGGTCAGGACATCACGAATCTCCAAGAGACCCAGTACTTC. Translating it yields CAWSVLDGQDITNLQETQYF.

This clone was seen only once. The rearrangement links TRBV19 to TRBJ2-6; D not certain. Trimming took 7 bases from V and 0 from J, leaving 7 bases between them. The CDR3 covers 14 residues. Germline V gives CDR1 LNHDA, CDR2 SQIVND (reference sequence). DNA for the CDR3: TGTGCCAGTACTCTCTTCTCTGGGGCCAACGTCCTGACTTTC. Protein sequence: CASTLFSGANVLTF. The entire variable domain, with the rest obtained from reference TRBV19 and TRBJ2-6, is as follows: DGGITQSPKYLFRKEGQNVTLSCEQNLNHDAMYWYRQDPGQGLRLIYYSQIVNDFQKGDIAEGYSVSREKKESFPLTVTSAQKNPTAFYLCASTLFSGANVLTFGAGSRLTVL.

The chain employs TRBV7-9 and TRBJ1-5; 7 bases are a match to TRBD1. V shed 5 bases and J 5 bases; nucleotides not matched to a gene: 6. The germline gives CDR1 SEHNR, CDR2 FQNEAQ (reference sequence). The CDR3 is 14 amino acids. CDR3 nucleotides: TGTGCCAGCAGCCGCGGACAGGACTATCAGCCCCAGCATTTT. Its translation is CASSRGQDYQPQHF.

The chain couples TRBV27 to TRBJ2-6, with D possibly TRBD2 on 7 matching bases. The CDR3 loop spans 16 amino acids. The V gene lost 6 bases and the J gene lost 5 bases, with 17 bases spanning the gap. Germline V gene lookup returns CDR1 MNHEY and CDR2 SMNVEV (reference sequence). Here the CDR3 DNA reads TGTGCCAGCAGCCCCCTCGGGGGGCGGCGGGCCAACGTCCTGACTTTC. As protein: CASSPLGGRRANVLTF.

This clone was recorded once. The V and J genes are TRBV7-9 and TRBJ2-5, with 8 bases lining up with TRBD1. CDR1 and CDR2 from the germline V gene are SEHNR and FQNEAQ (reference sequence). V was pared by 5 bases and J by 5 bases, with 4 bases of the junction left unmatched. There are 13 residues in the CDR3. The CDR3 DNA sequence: TGTGCCAGCAGCGGACAGGGCAGGGAGACCCAGTACTTC. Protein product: CASSGQGRETQYF. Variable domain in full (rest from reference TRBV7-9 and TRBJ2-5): DTGVSQNPRHKITKRGQNVTFRCDPISEHNRLYWYRQTLGQGPEFLTYFQNEAQLEKSRLLSDRFSAERPKGSFSTLEIQRTEQGDSAMYLCASSGQGRETQYFGPGTRLLVL.

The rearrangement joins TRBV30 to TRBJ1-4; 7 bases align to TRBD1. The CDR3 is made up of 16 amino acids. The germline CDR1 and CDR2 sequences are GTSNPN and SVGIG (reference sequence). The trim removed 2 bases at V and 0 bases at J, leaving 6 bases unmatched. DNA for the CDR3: TGTGCCTGGAGTAGAGGGCAGGGGGCAACTAATGAAAAACTGTTTTTT. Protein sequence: CAWSRGQGATNEKLFF.

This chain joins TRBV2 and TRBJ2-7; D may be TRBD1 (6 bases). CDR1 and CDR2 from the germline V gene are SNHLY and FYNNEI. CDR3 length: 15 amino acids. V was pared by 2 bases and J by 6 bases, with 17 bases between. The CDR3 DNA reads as TGTGCCAGCAGTGAATCCCCCCAGACAGGCTCCGAGCAGTACTTC. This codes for CASSESPQTGSEQYF.

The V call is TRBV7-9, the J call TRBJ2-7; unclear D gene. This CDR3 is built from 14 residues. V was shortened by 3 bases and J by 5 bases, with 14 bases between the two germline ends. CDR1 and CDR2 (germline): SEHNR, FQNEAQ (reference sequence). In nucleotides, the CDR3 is TGTGCCAGCAGCTTTAGCCAGGTTCTCAACGAGCAGTACTTC. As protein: CASSFSQVLNEQYF. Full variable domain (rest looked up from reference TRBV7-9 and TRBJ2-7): DTGVSQNPRHKITKRGQNVTFRCDPISEHNRLYWYRQTLGQGPEFLTYFQNEAQLEKSRLLSDRFSAERPKGSFSTLEIQRTEQGDSAMYLCASSFSQVLNEQYFGPGTRLTVT.

Written as DNA, the CDR3 is TGCGCCAGCAGCCAAGCGGGACAGACTAATGAAAAACTGTTTTTT. Encoded protein: CASSQAGQTNEKLFF. The chain links TRBV4-1 to TRBJ1-4; 7 nucleotides align to TRBD1. Losses at the gene ends were 1 base for V and 2 bases for J; bases not matched to a gene: 1. The CDR3 totals 15 residues. Germline-derived CDR1 and CDR2 are MGHRA and YSYEKL.

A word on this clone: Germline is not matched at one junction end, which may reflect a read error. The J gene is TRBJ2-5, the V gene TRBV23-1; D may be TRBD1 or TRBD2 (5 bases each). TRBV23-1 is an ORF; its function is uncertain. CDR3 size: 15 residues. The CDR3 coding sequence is TGCGCCAGCAGTAAATCGGGGCATGGCGGATACACCCAGTACTTC. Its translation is CASSKSGHGGYTQYF.

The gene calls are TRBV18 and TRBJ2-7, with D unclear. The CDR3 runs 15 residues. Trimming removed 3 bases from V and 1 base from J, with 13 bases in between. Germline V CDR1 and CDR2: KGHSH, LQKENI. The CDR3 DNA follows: TGTGCCAGCTCACCGGGAACCGCCCAATCCTACGAGCAGTACTTC. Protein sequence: CASSPGTAQSYEQYF.

The CDR3 here is CASSVDSRDSVYNEQFF. The CDR3 bases are TGTGCCAGCAGCGTAGATTCCCGGGACTCTGTGTACAATGAGCAGTTCTTC. V is TRBV9 and J is TRBJ2-1; perhaps TRBD2 as D (6 bases). The CDR3 extends over 17 amino acids. Trimming stripped 0 bases from V and 4 bases from J, with 17 bases between. Looked up from germline, CDR1 is SGDLS and CDR2 is YYNGEE.

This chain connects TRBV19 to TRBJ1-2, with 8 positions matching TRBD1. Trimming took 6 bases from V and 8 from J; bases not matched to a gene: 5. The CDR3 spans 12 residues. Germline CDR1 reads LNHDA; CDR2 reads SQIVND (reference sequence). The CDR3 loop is CASSQGARGYTF. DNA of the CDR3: TGTGCCAGTAGCCAGGGGGCTCGGGGCTACACCTTC.

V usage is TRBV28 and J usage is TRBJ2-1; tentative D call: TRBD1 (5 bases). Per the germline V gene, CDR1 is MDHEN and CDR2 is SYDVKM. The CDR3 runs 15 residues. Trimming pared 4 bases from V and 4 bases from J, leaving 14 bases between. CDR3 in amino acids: CASSSSGRAYNEQFF. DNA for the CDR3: TGTGCCAGCAGTTCCTCCGGCAGGGCTTACAATGAGCAGTTCTTC.

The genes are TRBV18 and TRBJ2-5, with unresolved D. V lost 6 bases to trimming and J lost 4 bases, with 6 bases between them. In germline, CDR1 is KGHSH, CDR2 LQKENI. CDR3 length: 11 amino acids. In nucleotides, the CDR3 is TGTGCCAGCTCTACCGGAGAGACCCAGTACTTC. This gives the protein CASSTGETQYF.

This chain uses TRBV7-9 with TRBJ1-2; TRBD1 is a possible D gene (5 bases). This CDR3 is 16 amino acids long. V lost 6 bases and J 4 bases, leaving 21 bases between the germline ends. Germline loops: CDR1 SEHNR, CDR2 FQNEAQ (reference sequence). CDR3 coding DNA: TGTGCCAGCAGTTTGAGAGGATTAAGGGGTGGCTATGGCTACACCTTC. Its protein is CASSLRGLRGGYGYTF.

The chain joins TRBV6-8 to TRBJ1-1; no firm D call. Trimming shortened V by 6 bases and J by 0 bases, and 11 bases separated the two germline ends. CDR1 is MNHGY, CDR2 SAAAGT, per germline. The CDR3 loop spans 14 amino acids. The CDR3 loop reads CASSREGLNTEAFF. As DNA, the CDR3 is TGTGCCAGCAGCCGCGAGGGATTGAACACTGAAGCTTTCTTT.

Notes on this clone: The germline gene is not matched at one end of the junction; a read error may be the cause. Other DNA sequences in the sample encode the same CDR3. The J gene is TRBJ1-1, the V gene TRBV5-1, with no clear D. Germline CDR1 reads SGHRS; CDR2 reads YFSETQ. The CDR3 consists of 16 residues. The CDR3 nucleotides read TGCGCCAGCAGCGTCCGGGTCCGTGGACCCGACACTGAGGCTTTCTTT. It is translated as CASSVRVRGPDTEAFF.

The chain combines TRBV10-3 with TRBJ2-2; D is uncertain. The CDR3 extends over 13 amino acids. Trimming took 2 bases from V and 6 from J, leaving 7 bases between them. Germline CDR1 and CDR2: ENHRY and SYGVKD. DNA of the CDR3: TGTGCCATCAGTGAGGGGTATGCCGGGGAGCTGTTTTTT. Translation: CAISEGYAGELFF.

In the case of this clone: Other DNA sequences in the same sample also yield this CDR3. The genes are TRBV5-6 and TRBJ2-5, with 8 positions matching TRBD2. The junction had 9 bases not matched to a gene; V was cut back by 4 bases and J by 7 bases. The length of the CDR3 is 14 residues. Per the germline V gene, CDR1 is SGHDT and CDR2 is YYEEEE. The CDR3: CASSAGGLGRTQYF. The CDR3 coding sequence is TGTGCCAGCAGCGCGGGGGGATTAGGTCGGACCCAGTACTTC.

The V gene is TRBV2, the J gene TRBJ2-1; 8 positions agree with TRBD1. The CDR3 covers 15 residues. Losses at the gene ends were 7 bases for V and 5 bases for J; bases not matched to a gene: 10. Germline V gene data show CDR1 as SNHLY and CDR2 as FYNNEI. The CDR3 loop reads CASKLDRVVHNEQFF. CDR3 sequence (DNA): TGTGCCAGCAAACTGGACAGGGTCGTGCACAATGAGCAGTTCTTC.

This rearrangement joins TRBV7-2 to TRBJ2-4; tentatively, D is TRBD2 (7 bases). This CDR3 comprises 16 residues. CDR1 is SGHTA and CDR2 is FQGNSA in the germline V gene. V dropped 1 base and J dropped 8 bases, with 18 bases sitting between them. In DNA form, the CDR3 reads TGTGCCAGCAGCTTAGTAGGGGGAGGGCCGGGAGACATTCAGTACTTC. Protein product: CASSLVGGGPGDIQYF.

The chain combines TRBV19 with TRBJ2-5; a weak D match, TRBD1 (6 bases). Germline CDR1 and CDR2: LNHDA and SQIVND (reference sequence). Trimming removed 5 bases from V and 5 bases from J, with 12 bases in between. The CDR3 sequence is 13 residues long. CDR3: CASSAQGRETQYF. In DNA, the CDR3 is TGTGCCAGTAGTGCACAGGGTCGGGAGACCCAGTACTTC.

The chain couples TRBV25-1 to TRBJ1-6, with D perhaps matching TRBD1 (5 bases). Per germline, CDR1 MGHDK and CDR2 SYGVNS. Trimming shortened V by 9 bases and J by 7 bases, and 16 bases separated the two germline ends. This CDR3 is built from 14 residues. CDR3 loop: CARGLTGHNSPLHF. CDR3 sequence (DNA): TGTGCCAGAGGTCTAACGGGGCACAATTCACCCCTCCACTTT. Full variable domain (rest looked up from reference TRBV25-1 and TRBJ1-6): EADIYQTPRYLVIGTGKKITLECSQTMGHDKMYWYQQDPGMELHLIHYSYGVNSTEKGDLSSESTVSRIRTEHFPLTLESARPSHTSQYLCARGLTGHNSPLHFGNGTRLTVT.

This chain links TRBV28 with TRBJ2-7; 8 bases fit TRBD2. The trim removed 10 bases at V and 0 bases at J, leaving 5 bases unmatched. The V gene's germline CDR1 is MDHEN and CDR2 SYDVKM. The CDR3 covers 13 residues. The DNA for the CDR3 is TGTGCCACCCAAGCGGGAGACTCCTACGAGCAGTACTTC. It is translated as CATQAGDSYEQYF.

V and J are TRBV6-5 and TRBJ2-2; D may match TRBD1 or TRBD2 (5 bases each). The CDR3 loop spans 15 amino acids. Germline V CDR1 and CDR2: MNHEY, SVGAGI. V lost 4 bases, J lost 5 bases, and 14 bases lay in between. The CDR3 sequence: CASSSQTGGTGELFF. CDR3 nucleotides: TGTGCCAGCAGTTCTCAAACTGGGGGAACCGGGGAGCTGTTTTTT.

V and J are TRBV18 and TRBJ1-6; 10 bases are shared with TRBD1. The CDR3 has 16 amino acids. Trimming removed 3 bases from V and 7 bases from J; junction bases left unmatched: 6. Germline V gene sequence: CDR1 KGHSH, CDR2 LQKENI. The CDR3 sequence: CASSPYRDRGNSPLHF. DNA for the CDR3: TGTGCCAGCTCACCTTACCGGGACAGGGGAAATTCACCCCTCCACTTT.

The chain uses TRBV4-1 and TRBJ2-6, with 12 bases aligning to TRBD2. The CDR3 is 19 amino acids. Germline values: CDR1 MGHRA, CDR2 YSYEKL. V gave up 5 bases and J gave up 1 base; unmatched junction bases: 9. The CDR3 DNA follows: TGCGCCAGCAGCTTGACTCCGACTAGCGGGAGTTCTGGGGCCAACGTCCTGACTTTC. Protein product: CASSLTPTSGSSGANVLTF.